This is a list of T cell receptor beta chains from one sample in a study of control samples from healthy donors and cancer patients. The data were produced by immunoSEQ multiplex PCR, yet TCRdb's version contains in-frame clones alone and is incomplete. Among roughly 100,000 clones, around nine tenths were seen once, and the ten largest hold over 6.5%. Sequenced: blood. The receptors derive from a man aged 25 to 45 in good health. The CDR3 runs from the conserved cysteine through the conserved F or W. The D gene is left open where the match is weak. A row's size may be missing; if present it is once, few, many or a size class.

J | size | D | V | CDR3 | DNA
TRBJ2-1 | - | TRBD1 | TRBV7-9 | CASSPPTGSNEQFF | TGTGCCAGCAGCCCACCGACAGGGTCCAATGAGCAGTTCTTC
TRBJ1-5 | - | - | TRBV3-1/TRBV3-2 | CASSEDRDQPQHF | TGTGCCAGCAGCGAAGACAGAGATCAGCCCCAGCATTTT
TRBJ2-7 | - | - | TRBV25-1 | CASSDQIYEQYF | TGTGCCAGCAGTGACCAGATCTACGAGCAGTACTTC
TRBJ2-5 | - | - | TRBV11-2 | CASRGGQTQYF | TGTGCCAGCAGGGGCGGCCAGACCCAGTACTTC
TRBJ2-1 | - | - | TRBV9 | CASSPYGAGQRKQFF | TGTGCCAGCAGCCCCTATGGGGCGGGACAACGGAAGCAGTTCTTC
TRBJ2-3 | few | - | TRBV6-5 | CASSYPTPTDTQYF | TGTGCCAGCAGTTACCCCACCCCGACAGATACGCAGTATTTT
TRBJ1-1 | once | TRBD1 | TRBV19 | CASSRTGVGTEAFF | TGTGCCAGTAGTCGCACAGGGGTGGGCACTGAAGCTTTCTTT
TRBJ1-5 | - | - | TRBV5-1 | CASSLATGMGQPQHF | TGCGCCAGCAGCCTAGCGACAGGAATGGGTCAGCCCCAGCATTTT
TRBJ1-2 | - | - | TRBV30 | CAWSVGYGYTF | TGTGCCTGGAGTGTAGGGTATGGCTACACCTTC
TRBJ2-7 | - | - | TRBV19 | CASTKGPYYEQYF | TGTGCCAGTACTAAGGGACCATACTACGAGCAGTACTTC
TRBJ2-7 | - | TRBD2 | TRBV6-6 | CASSFSGSTAYEQYF | TGTGCCAGCAGTTTCAGCGGGAGTACGGCCTACGAGCAGTACTTC
TRBJ1-2 | - | TRBD1 | TRBV28 | CAIYRGRDGYTF | TGTGCCATTTACAGGGGGCGTGATGGCTACACCTTC
TRBJ2-1 | - | - | TRBV6-5 | CASSSPYNEQFF | TGTGCCAGCAGTTCTCCCTACAATGAGCAGTTCTTC
TRBJ1-1 | - | - | TRBV6-5 | CASGQMNTEAFF | TGTGCCAGCGGGCAAATGAACACTGAAGCTTTCTTT
TRBJ1-1 | - | - | TRBV29-1 | CSVSPEAFF | TGCAGCGTGAGCCCTGAAGCTTTCTTT
TRBJ2-5 | - | TRBD2 | TRBV7-2 | CASSYATSGRGETQYF | TGTGCCAGCAGTTACGCGACTAGCGGGAGAGGGGAGACCCAGTACTTC
TRBJ2-3 | - | TRBD2 | TRBV10-3 | CAISESSLAGGKFTDTQYF | TGTGCCATCAGTGAGTCGAGCTTGGCGGGAGGGAAATTCACAGATACGCAGTATTTT
TRBJ1-5 | - | - | TRBV24-1 | CATSDQGRLQPQHF | TGTGCCACCAGTGATCAGGGGCGACTTCAGCCCCAGCATTTT
TRBJ2-3 | - | TRBD2 | TRBV14 | CASSLTRLAGDSTDTQYF | TGTGCCAGCAGCCTAACTCGACTAGCGGGGGACTCCACAGATACGCAGTATTTT
TRBJ2-5 | - | TRBD2 | TRBV5-4 | CASSSGLAGETQYF | TGTGCCAGCAGCTCGGGACTAGCGGGAGAGACCCAGTACTTC
TRBJ2-1 | - | TRBD2 | TRBV5-4 | CASRAPAGGPEEQFF | TGTGCCAGCCGGGCCCCCGCGGGGGGGCCGGAAGAGCAGTTCTTC
TRBJ1-1 | - | - | TRBV2 | CASIKGERGTEAFF | TGTGCCAGCATAAAGGGCGAACGGGGCACTGAAGCTTTCTTT
TRBJ1-5 | - | - | TRBV15 | CATSRDILAAIALGNQPQHF | TGTGCCACCAGCAGAGATATACTTGCCGCTATAGCTTTGGGCAATCAGCCCCAGCATTTT
TRBJ1-2 | - | - | TRBV19 | CASSNPRDGNYGYTF | TGTGCCAGTAGTAACCCCCGGGATGGTAACTATGGCTACACCTTC
TRBJ2-3 | once | - | TRBV19 | CASSMQGTDTQYF | TGTGCCAGTAGTATGCAGGGAACAGATACGCAGTATTTT
TRBJ2-7 | - | - | TRBV14 | CASSQAQGRIYEQYF | TGTGCCAGCAGCCAAGCCCAGGGTAGGATCTACGAGCAGTACTTC